Below, 25 T cell receptor beta chains from the same sample are listed, as sequenced in a study of regulatory T cells in long-lasting Graves disease. Time point described: newly diagnosed GD, antithyroid drugs for less than 3 months. RNA from PBMCs was the source of the TCR library. Arm-PCR with iRepertoire HTBI primers amplified the CDR3 regions for these TCR beta libraries. TCRdb re-derived calls from the multiplex PCR reads in MiXCR, one entry per CDR3 protein. Among 550,000 to 700,000 distinct CDR3 sequences, about 15% were seen once, and the ten largest hold 9.5% to 15%. The same sample was also studied in work on T cells in Graves' hyperthyroidism and ophthalmopathy.

Sequenced material: peripheral blood mononuclear cells (PBMCs), taken at new diagnosis, from a patient treated with antithyroid drugs. The receptors were gathered from a man aged 18 to 29 with Graves disease.

Concerning this clonotype itself: This CDR3 is missing its conserved last phenylalanine or tryptophan, likely due to a read error. No DNA is shown, since the ends of the CDR3 on it are uncertain; the CDR3 is the one TCRdb lists. The chain uses TRBV5-5 and TRBJ2-7; the DNA was not used to check the table's D call, TRBD1. Germline CDR1 and CDR2: SGHKS and YYEKEE (reference sequence). Inclusive of both ends, the CDR3 amounts to 11 amino acids. The CDR3 protein is CASSLSRTAST.

Turning to this clonotype: A much larger clone differs from this one at a single base, so this may be a read error. V gene TRBV18 combines with J gene TRBJ1-1; the D is unclear. The CDR3 totals 13 residues. Germline CDR1 is KGHSH and CDR2 is LQKENI. CDR3 protein: CASPPPERTEAFF. Here the CDR3 DNA reads TGTGCCAGCCCACCACCGGAAAGAACTGAAGCTTTCTTT.

This clonotype occurred a few times. The junction and the germline gene differ at one end; a read error may be behind it. The rearrangement joins TRBV28 to TRBJ1-2; D is uncertain. Per germline, CDR1 MDHEN and CDR2 SYDVKM. The CDR3 is made up of 13 amino acids. CDR3 coding DNA: TGCGCCAGCAGTTTGGTCACGAGCTATGGCTACACCTTC. Translated: CASSLVTSYGYTF.

This clonotype was counted a few times. The gene calls are TRBV5-1 and TRBJ1-2, with 12 nucleotides matching TRBD1. The ends lost 4 bases at V and 6 bases at J; junction bases unmatched: 10. Germline-derived CDR1 and CDR2 are SGHRS and YFSETQ. This CDR3 is 16 amino acids long. The CDR3 DNA sequence: TGCGCCAGCAGCGTCGGGACAGGGGGCGGGGTAGATGGCTACACCTTC. It encodes CASSVGTGGGVDGYTF.

This clonotype was seen a handful of times. The chain has TRBV13 and TRBJ2-5; TRBD2 agrees at 8 bases. V lost 5 bases, J lost 5 bases, and 7 bases stayed unmatched. CDR1 is PRHDT, CDR2 FYEKMQ, per germline (reference sequence). The CDR3 contains 14 residues. Here the CDR3 DNA reads TGTGCCAGCAGCCGGGCGGGAGGAATGGAGACCCAGTACTTC. This sequence encodes CASSRAGGMETQYF.

This clonotype was detected many times. The chain is built from TRBV25-1 and TRBJ2-5, with a weak D call TRBD1 (6 bases). The CDR3 runs to 15 residues. Per germline, CDR1 MGHDK and CDR2 SYGVNS. V lost 5 bases and J 6 bases, leaving 19 bases between the germline ends. The CDR3 bases are TGTGCCAGCAGTCCTTCCAACGGGCAGGGGCAGACCCAGTACTTC. This translates into CASSPSNGQGQTQYF.

This clonotype has at least ten counts. The J gene is TRBJ2-1, the V gene TRBV7-3; 14 nucleotides align to TRBD2. Unmatched junction bases numbered 7, after V lost 0 bases and J lost 3 bases. The CDR3 is 19 residues long. Per the germline V gene, CDR1 is SGHTA and CDR2 is FQGTGA. The DNA for the CDR3 is TGTGCCAGCAGCTTAACCCCGGGGACTAGCGGGAGAATCTACAATGAGCAGTTCTTC. Residues: CASSLTPGTSGRIYNEQFF.

This clonotype came up many times. V gene TRBV2 combines with J gene TRBJ2-7, with D unclear. The length of the CDR3 is 11 residues. The V and J ends lost 7 bases and 2 bases respectively, with 6 bases between them. Germline V lookup: CDR1 SNHLY, CDR2 FYNNEI. Here the CDR3 reads CASTATYEQYF. The CDR3 DNA reads as TGTGCCAGCACAGCAACCTACGAGCAGTACTTC.

This clonotype was recorded many times. The V call is TRBV2, the J call TRBJ2-1, with 14 positions matching TRBD2. Trimming took 8 bases from V and 2 from J; bases not matched to a gene: 11. The length of the CDR3 is 18 residues. The germline gives CDR1 SNHLY, CDR2 FYNNEI. CDR3 residues: CASAPGLAGDWTYNEQFF. The CDR3 DNA reads as TGTGCCAGCGCACCGGGACTAGCGGGAGATTGGACCTACAATGAGCAGTTCTTC.

The sample holds many counts of this clonotype. This sequence joins TRBV11-2 and TRBJ2-2, with D possibly TRBD2 on 5 matching bases. Germline V gene lookup returns CDR1 SGHAT and CDR2 FQNNGV. CDR3 length equals 14 residues. Trimming pared 10 bases from V and 5 bases from J, leaving 17 bases between. CDR3 bases: TGTGCCACCAATTCACTTGGGAGTACCGGGGAGCTGTTTTTT. Translation gives CATNSLGSTGELFF.

This clonotype has a count of ten or more. The V call is TRBV7-6, the J call TRBJ1-1; possible D gene TRBD1, 6 bases. The germline CDR1 and CDR2 sequences are SGHVS and FNYEAQ. The germline V and J ends were trimmed by 1 base and 6 bases, with 12 bases remaining between them. This CDR3 is 14 amino acids long. In DNA, the CDR3 is TGTGCCAGCAGCTTAGAGGGGACACACGCTGAAGCTTTCTTT. This sequence encodes CASSLEGTHAEAFF.

This clonotype was found many times. The rearrangement joins TRBV12-3 or TRBV12-4 to TRBJ1-1; possibly TRBD1 for D (6 bases). Trimming cost V 4 bases and J 2 bases, with 17 bases left between them. The CDR3 has 16 residues. The CDR3 bases are TGTGCCAGCAGTTCCCCCCTTGAGACAGGCAACACTGAAGCTTTCTTT. Protein product: CASSSPLETGNTEAFF.

This clonotype turned up a few times. The J gene is TRBJ1-4, the V gene TRBV20-1; no reliable D call. The V end lost 3 bases, the J end lost 0 bases, and 11 bases lay between the germline ends. Germline V lookup: CDR1 DFQATT, CDR2 SNEGSKA (reference sequence). The CDR3 consists of 15 residues. The chain's CDR3 is CSARAEHATNEKLFF. DNA of the CDR3: TGCAGTGCTAGGGCCGAACACGCAACTAATGAAAAACTGTTTTTT.

This chain links TRBV12-5 with TRBJ2-3, with D possibly TRBD2 on 6 matching bases. Trimming cost V 6 bases and J 3 bases, with 13 bases left between them. The CDR3 covers 14 residues. Germline V gene lookup returns CDR1 LGHNT and CDR2 FRNRAP. The CDR3 protein is CASGGPRGTDTQYF. Here the CDR3 DNA reads TGTGCTAGTGGGGGCCCCCGGGGGACAGATACGCAGTATTTT.

This clonotype appeared a few times. The V call is TRBV5-1, the J call TRBJ1-1, with TRBD1 as a possible D gene (5 bases). The V end was cut by 4 bases, the J end by 10 bases, with 20 bases between. Germline V gene sequence: CDR1 SGHRS, CDR2 YFSETQ. The CDR3 extends over 14 amino acids. The CDR3 DNA reads TGCGCCAGCAGCGAACTGACAGCGGGGGATAGAGCTTTCTTT. This gives the protein CASSELTAGDRAFF. Full variable domain (remainder filled in from reference TRBV5-1 and TRBJ1-1): KAGVTQTPRYLIKTRGQQVTLSCSPISGHRSVSWYQQTPGQGLQFLFEYFSETQRNKGNFPGRFSGRQFSNSRSEMNVSTLELGDSALYLCASSELTAGDRAFFGQGTRLTVV.

The rearrangement links TRBV9 to TRBJ1-2; D may be TRBD1 (5 bases). V lost 0 bases to trimming and J lost 7 bases, with 10 bases between them. CDR3 length equals 13 residues. CDR1 is SGDLS and CDR2 is YYNGEE in the germline V gene. CDR3 in DNA: TGTGCCAGCAGCGTAGTGGGGACCGGTGGCTACACCTTC. Its protein is CASSVVGTGGYTF.

This clonotype was picked up many times. The CDR3 coding sequence is TGTGCCAGCAGCCCTGGACAGGCCCACTATGGCTACACCTTC. This encodes CASSPGQAHYGYTF. The V and J genes are TRBV9 and TRBJ1-2; 7 bases are shared with TRBD1. The CDR3 runs 14 residues. From germline, CDR1 is SGDLS and CDR2 YYNGEE. After removal of 4 bases from V and 3 bases from J, the junction contained 6 bases not matched to a gene.

Ten or more counts support this clonotype. V gene TRBV6-1 combines with J gene TRBJ2-1, with D hard to call. V was shortened by 2 bases and J by 2 bases, with 10 bases between the two germline ends. The CDR3 contains 15 residues. CDR1 and CDR2 (germline): MNHNS, SASEGT. The DNA of the CDR3 is TGTGCCAGCAGTGAACAACCCGGACCCTACAATGAGCAGTTCTTC. Its protein product is CASSEQPGPYNEQFF.

This clonotype was counted many times. V usage is TRBV2 and J usage is TRBJ2-5, with TRBD1 matching 8 bases. Trimming took 7 bases from V and 6 from J; bases not matched to a gene: 10. This CDR3 comprises 14 residues. From germline, CDR1 is SNHLY and CDR2 FYNNEI. The CDR3 sequence is CASNRDRPGQTQYF. Written as DNA, the CDR3 is TGTGCCAGCAACCGGGACAGGCCTGGGCAGACCCAGTACTTC.

This clonotype was counted a single time. This chain links TRBV20-1 with TRBJ2-1; 8 bases agree with TRBD2. J gave up 6 bases and V 3 bases, and 1 base lay outside the gene matches. This CDR3 is 12 amino acids long. The germline V gene has CDR1 DFQATT and CDR2 SNEGSKA (reference sequence). CDR3 DNA sequence: TGCAGTGCTAGCAGCGGGAGCAATGAGCAGTTCTTC. Its translation is CSASSGSNEQFF.

By proportion, this clonotype is medium-sized. The chain is built from TRBV11-2 and TRBJ2-5; D ambiguous. The CDR3 sequence is 15 residues long. Germline CDR1 reads SGHAT; CDR2 reads FQNNGV. V dropped 1 base and J dropped 5 bases, with 14 bases sitting between them. The DNA for the CDR3 is TGTGCCAGCAGCTTAGGGGTCATAACGGAGGAGACCCAGTACTTC. It is translated as CASSLGVITEETQYF.

In its sample, this clonotype was seen a few times. J is TRBJ2-2 and V is TRBV5-6; possible D gene TRBD2, 7 bases. The CDR3 is 17 amino acids. Trimming took 4 bases from V and 1 from J, leaving 17 bases between them. Germline V lookup: CDR1 SGHDT, CDR2 YYEEEE. This CDR3 reads CASSPIAGARNTGELFF. The CDR3 DNA sequence: TGTGCCAGCAGCCCGATTGCGGGGGCGAGGAACACCGGGGAGCTGTTTTTT.

A word on this clonotype: One end of the junction is discordant with germline, which a read error may explain. The gene calls are TRBV9 and TRBJ2-1; 8 bases fit TRBD2. Per the germline V gene, CDR1 is SGDLS and CDR2 is YYNGEE. The CDR3 totals 14 residues. CDR3 protein: CASSVEGTSNEQLF. CDR3 coding DNA: TGTGCCAGCAGCGTAGAGGGGACTAGTAATGAGCAGCTCTTC.

This clonotype has just a few counts. A junction end diverges from the germline sequence, so it may reflect a read error. The CDR3 DNA sequence: TGTGCTAGCAGCTCGGGACTAGCGGGAGGAGAGACCCAGTACTTC. It translates to CASSSGLAGGETQYF. The rearrangement joins TRBV7-7 to TRBJ2-5, with 15 bases identical to TRBD2. The CDR3 has 15 residues. Germline V CDR1 and CDR2: SSHAT, FNYEAQ (reference sequence). Together with reference TRBV7-7 and TRBJ2-5, the CDR3 gives the full variable domain: GAGVSQSPRYKVTKRGQDVTLRCDPISSHATLYWYQQALGQGPEFLTYFNYEAQPDKSGLPSDRFSAERPEGSISTLTIQRTEQRDSAMYRCASSSGLAGGETQYFGPGTRLLVL.

The chain has TRBV2 and TRBJ1-2, with TRBD1 identical over 8 bases. The V gene's germline CDR1 is SNHLY and CDR2 FYNNEI. The J segment lost 3 bases and the V segment lost 6 bases, leaving 6 bases of the junction unmatched. The CDR3 is 14 residues long. The CDR3 reads CASSPGQVHYGYTF. CDR3 DNA sequence: TGTGCCAGCAGCCCGGGACAGGTTCACTATGGCTACACCTTC.